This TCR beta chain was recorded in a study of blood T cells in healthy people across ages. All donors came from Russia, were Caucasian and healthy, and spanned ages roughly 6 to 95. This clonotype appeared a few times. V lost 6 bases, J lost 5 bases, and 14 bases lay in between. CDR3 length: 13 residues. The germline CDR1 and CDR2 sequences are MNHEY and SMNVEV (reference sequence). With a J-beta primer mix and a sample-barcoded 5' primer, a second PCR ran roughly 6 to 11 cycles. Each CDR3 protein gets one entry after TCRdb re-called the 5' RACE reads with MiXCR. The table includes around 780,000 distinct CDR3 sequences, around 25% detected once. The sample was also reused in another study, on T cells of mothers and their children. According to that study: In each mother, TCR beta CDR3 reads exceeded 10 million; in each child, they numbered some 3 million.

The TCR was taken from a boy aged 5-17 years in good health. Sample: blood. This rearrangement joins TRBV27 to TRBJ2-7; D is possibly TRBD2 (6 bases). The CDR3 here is CASSVSRGNEQYF. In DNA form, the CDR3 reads TGTGCCAGCAGCGTATCACGGGGGAACGAGCAGTACTTC.